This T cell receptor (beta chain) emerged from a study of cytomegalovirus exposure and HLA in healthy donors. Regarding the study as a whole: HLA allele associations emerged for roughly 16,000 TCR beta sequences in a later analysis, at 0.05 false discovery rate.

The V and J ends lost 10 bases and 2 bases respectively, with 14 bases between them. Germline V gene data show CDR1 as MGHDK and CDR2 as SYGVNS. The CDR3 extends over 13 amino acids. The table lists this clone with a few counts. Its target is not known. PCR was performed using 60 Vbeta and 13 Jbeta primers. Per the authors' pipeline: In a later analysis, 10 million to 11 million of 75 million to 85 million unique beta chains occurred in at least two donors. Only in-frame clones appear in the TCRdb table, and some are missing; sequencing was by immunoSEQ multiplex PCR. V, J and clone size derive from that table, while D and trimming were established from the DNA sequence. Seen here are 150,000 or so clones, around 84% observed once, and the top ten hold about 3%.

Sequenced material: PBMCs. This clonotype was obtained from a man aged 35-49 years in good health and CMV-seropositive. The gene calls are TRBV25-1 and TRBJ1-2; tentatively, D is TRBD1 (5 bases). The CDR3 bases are TGTGCCACCAAGACAGATTTAAACTATGGCTACACCTTC. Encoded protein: CATKTDLNYGYTF.